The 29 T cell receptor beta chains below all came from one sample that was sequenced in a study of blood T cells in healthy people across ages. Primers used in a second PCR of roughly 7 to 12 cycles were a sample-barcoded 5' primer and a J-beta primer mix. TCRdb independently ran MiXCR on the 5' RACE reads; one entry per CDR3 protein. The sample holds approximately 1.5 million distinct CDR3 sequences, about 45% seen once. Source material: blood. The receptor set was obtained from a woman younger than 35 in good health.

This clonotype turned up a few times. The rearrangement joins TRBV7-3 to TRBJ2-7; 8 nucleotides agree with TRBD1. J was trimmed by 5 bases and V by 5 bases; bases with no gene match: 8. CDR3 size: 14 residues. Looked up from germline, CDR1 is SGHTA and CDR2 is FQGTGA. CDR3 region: CASSPGTGGDEQYF. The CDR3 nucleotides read TGTGCCAGCAGCCCAGGGACAGGTGGCGACGAGCAGTACTTC.

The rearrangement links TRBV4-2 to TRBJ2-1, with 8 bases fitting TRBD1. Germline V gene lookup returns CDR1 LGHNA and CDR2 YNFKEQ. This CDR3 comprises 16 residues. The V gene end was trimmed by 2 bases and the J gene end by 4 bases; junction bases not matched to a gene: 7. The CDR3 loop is CASSQQGQGYYNEQFF. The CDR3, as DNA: TGTGCCAGCAGCCAACAAGGACAGGGATATTACAATGAGCAGTTCTTC.

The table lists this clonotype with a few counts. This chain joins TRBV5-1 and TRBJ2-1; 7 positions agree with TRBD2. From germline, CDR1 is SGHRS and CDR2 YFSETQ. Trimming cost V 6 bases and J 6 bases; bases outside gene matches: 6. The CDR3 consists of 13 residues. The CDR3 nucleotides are TGCGCCAGCACCAGAGCGGGGATCAATGAGCAGTTCTTC. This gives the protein CASTRAGINEQFF.

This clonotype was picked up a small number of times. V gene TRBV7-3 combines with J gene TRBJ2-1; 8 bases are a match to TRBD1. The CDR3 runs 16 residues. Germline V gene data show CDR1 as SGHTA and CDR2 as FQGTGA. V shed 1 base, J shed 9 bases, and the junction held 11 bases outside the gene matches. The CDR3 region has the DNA TGTGCCAGCAGCTTAATGTCGGCAGGGGGCCAAGGTGAGCAGTTCTTC. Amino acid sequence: CASSLMSAGGQGEQFF.

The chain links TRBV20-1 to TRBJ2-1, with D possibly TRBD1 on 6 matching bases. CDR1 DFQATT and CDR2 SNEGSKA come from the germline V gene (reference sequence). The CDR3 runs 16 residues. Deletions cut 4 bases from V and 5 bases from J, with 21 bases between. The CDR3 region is CSANTDFGGNHNEQFF. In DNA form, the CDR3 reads TGCAGTGCTAACACCGACTTTGGGGGCAACCACAATGAGCAGTTCTTC.

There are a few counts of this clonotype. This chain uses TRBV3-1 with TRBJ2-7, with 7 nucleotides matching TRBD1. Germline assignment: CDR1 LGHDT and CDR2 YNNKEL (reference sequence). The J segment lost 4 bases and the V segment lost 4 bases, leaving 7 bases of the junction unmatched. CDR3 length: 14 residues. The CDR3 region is CASSLTGVVYEQYF. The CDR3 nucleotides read TGTGCCAGCAGCCTCACAGGGGTAGTATACGAGCAGTACTTC.

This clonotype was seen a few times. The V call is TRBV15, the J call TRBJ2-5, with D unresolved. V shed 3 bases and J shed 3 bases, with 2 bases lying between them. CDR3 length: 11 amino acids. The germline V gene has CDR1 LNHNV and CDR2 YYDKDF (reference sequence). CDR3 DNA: TGTGCCACCAGCAGGGAAGAGACCCAGTACTTC. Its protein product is CATSREETQYF.

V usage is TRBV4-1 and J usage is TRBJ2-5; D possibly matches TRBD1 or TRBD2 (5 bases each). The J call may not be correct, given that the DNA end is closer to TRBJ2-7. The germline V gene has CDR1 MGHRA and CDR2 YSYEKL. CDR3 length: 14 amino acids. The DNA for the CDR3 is TGCGCCAGCAGCCCTTTGGGGACCGACTACGAGCAGTACTTC. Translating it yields CASSPLGTDYEQYF.

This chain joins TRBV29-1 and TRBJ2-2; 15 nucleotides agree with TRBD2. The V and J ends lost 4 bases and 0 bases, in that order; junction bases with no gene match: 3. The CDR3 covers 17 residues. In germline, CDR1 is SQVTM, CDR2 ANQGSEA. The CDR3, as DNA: TGCAGCGTTGGGGGACTAGCGGGAGGTCCGAACACCGGGGAGCTGTTTTTT. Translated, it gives CSVGGLAGGPNTGELFF.

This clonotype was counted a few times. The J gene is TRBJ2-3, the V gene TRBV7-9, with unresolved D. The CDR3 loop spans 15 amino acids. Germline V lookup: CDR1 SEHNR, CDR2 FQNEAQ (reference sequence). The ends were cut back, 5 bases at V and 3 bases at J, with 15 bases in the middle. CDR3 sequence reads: CASSANAYGTDTQYF. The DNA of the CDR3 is TGTGCCAGCAGCGCCAATGCGTACGGAACAGATACGCAGTATTTT. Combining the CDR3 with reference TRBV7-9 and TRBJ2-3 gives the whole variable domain DTGVSQNPRHKITKRGQNVTFRCDPISEHNRLYWYRQTLGQGPEFLTYFQNEAQLEKSRLLSDRFSAERPKGSFSTLEIQRTEQGDSAMYLCASSANAYGTDTQYFGPGTRLTVL.

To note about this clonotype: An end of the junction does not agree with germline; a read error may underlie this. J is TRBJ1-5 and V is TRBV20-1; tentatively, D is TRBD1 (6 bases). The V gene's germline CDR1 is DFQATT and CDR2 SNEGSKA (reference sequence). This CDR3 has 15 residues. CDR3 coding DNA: TGCAGTTCTAGGCGGGCAGGGGCTGTTTCTCAGCCCCAGCATTTT. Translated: CSSRRAGAVSQPQHF.

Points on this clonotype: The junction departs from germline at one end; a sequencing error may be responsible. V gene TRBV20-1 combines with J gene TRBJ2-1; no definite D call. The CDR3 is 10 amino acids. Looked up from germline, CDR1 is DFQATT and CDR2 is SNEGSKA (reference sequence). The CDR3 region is CRASSFEQFF. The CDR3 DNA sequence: TGCAGGGCTAGTTCCTTTGAGCAGTTCTTC.

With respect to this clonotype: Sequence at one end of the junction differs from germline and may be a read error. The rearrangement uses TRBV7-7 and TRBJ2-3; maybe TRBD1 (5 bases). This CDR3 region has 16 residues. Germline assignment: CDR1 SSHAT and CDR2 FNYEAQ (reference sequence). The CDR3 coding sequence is TGTGCTAGCAGCTTAGGTCTAGGGGTTAGCACAGATACGCAGTATTTT. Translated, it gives CASSLGLGVSTDTQYF.

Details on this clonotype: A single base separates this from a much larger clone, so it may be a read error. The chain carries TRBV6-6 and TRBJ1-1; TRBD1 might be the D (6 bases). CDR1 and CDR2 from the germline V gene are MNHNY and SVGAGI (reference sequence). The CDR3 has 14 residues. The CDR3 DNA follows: TGTGCCAGCAGCTACAGGGCGATGAACACTGGAGCTTTCTTT. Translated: CASSYRAMNTGAFF.

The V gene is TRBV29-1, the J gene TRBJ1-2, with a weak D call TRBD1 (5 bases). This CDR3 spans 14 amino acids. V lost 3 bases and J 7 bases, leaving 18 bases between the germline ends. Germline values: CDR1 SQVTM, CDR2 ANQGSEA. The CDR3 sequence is CSVDTRSLRGGYTF. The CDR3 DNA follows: TGCAGCGTTGACACGAGGAGTTTGAGGGGTGGCTACACCTTC.

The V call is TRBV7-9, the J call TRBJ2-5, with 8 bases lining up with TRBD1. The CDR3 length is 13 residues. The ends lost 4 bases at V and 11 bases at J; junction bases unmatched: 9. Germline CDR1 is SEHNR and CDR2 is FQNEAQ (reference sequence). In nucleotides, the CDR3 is TGTGCCAGCAGCTGGACAGGGAGCAATGAGCAGTACTTC. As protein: CASSWTGSNEQYF.

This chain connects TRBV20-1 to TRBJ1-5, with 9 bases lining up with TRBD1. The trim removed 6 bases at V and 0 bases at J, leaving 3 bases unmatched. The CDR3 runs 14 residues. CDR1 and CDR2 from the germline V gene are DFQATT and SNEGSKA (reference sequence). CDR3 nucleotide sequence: TGCAGTGCGTGGACAGGGGTTAGCAATCAGCCCCAGCATTTT. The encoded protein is CSAWTGVSNQPQHF.

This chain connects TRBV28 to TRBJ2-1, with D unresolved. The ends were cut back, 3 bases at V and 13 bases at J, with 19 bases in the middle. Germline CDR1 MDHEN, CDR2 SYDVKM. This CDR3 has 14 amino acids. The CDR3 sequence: CASSFLTETQSQFF. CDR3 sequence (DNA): TGTGCCAGCAGTTTTTTGACCGAAACGCAAAGCCAGTTCTTC. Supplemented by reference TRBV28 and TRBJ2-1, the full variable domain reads DVKVTQSSRYLVKRTGEKVFLECVQDMDHENMFWYRQDPGLGLRLIYFSYDVKMKEKGDIPEGYSVSREKKERFSLILESASTNQTSMYLCASSFLTETQSQFFGPGTRLTVL.

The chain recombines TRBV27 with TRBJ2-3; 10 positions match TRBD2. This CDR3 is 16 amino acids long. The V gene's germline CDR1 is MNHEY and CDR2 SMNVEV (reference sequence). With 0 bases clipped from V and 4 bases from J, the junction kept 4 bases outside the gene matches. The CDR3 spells CASSLSPGTSADTQYF. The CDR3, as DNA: TGTGCCAGCAGTTTATCCCCCGGGACTAGCGCAGATACGCAGTATTTT.

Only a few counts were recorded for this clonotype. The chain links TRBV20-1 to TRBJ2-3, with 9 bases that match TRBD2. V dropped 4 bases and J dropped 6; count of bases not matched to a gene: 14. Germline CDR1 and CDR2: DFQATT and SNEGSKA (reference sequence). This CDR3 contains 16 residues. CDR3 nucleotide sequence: TGCAGTGCTATTAAGCTAGCGGGATATGAGAGGGATACGCAGTATTTT. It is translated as CSAIKLAGYERDTQYF.

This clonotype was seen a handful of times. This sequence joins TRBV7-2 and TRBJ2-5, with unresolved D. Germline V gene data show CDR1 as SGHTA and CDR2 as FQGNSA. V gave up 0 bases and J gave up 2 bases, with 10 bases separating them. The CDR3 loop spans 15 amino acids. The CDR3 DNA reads TGTGCCAGCAGCTTAGCGAATGTCAAGCAAGAGACCCAGTACTTC. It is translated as CASSLANVKQETQYF.

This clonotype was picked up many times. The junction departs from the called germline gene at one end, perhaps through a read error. CDR3: CASSTRTGSYEQYF. CDR3 in DNA: TGTGCCAGCAGCACTCGGACAGGTTCCTACGAGCAGTACTTC. J is TRBJ2-7 and V is TRBV5-1; 7 bases agree with TRBD1. The CDR3 totals 14 residues. Germline loops: CDR1 SGHRS, CDR2 YFSETQ.

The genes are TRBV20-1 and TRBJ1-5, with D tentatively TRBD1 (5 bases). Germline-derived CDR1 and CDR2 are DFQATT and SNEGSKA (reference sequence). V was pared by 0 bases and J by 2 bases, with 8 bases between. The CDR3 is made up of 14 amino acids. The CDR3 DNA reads TGCAGTGCTAGAGAAGGGGCGGGCAATCAGCCCCAGCATTTT. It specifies CSAREGAGNQPQHF.

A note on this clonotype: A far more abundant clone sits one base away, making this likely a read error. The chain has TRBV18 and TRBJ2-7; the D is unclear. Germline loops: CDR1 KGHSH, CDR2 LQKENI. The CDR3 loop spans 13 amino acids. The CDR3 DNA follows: TGTGCCAACTCACCACCAAGCTCCTACGAGCAGTACTTC. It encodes CANSPPSSYEQYF.

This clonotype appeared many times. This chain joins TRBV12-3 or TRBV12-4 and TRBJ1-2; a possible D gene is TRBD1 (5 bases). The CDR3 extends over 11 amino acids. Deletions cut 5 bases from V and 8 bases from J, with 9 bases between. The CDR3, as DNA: TGTGCCAGCAGTCGACAGTTCGGCTACACCTTC. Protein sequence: CASSRQFGYTF.

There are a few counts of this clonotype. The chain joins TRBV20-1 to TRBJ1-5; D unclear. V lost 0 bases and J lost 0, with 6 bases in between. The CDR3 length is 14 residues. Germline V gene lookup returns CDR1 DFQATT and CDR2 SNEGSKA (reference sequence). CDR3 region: CSARDTNSNQPQHF. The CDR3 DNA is TGCAGTGCTAGAGACACGAATAGCAATCAGCCCCAGCATTTT.

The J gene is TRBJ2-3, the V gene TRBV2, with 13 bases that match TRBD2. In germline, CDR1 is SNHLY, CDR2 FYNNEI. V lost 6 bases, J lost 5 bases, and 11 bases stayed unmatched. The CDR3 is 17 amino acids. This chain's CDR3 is CASSSATLAGGLDTQYF. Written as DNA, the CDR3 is TGTGCCAGCAGCTCGGCCACACTAGCGGGGGGGTTAGATACGCAGTATTTT.

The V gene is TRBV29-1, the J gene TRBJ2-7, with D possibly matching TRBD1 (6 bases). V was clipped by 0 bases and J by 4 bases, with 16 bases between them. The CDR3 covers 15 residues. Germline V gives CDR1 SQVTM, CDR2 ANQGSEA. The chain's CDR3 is CSVEDSIRGLYEQYF. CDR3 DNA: TGCAGCGTTGAAGATAGTATCAGGGGCCTGTACGAGCAGTACTTC.

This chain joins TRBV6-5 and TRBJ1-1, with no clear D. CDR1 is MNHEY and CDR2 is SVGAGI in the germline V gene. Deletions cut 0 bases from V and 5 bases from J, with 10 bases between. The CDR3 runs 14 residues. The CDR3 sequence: CASSYSAGRTEAFF. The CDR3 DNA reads TGTGCCAGCAGTTACTCGGCAGGTAGAACTGAAGCTTTCTTT.